Listed here are 25 T cell receptor beta chains from one sample, sequenced in a study of T-cell reconstitution after alpha-beta-depleted transplantation in children. Unique molecular identifiers were incorporated during preparation of the TCRbeta library. TCRdb reprocessed the PCR reads with MiXCR, giving one entry per CDR3 protein. Here the sample spans approximately 400,000 distinct CDR3 sequences, around 15% being singletons. Sequenced material: PBMCs, mostly from graft donor cells, taken 360 days after TCRalphabeta/CD19-depleted stem cell transplant. The source is a boy under two years old who had a stem cell transplant for Wiskott-Aldrich syndrome, so the T cells may come from the graft donor.

This clonotype was detected only a few times. The rearrangement joins TRBV11-2 to TRBJ1-4; D possibly corresponds to TRBD1 (5 bases). V was pared by 5 bases and J by 5 bases, with 12 bases between. Looked up from germline, CDR1 is SGHAT and CDR2 is FQNNGV. The CDR3 consists of 14 residues. CDR3 DNA: TGTGCCAGCAGCGCTGGGACTTTCAATGAAAAACTGTTTTTT. The encoded protein is CASSAGTFNEKLFF.

V is TRBV12-3 or TRBV12-4 and J is TRBJ2-3; 11 nucleotides agree with TRBD2. With 7 bases clipped from V and 9 bases from J, the junction kept 9 bases outside the gene matches. The CDR3 has 14 residues. The CDR3 protein is CASNLAGGRGTQYF. CDR3 sequence (DNA): TGTGCCAGCAATCTAGCGGGGGGTAGGGGCACGCAGTATTTT.

The chain is built from TRBV29-1 and TRBJ2-5; D call uncertain. Germline assignment: CDR1 SQVTM and CDR2 ANQGSEA. The CDR3 extends over 10 amino acids. CDR3 loop: CSCFRETQYF. The CDR3 DNA reads as TGCAGTTGTTTTAGGGAGACCCAGTACTTC.

CDR3: CSVIGQGTYEQYF. In nucleotides, the CDR3 is TGCAGCGTTATAGGACAGGGAACCTACGAGCAGTACTTC. The chain carries TRBV29-1 and TRBJ2-7; TRBD1 aligns across 8 bases. The CDR3 is 13 residues long. J was trimmed by 2 bases and V by 5 bases; bases with no gene match: 5. Per the germline V gene, CDR1 is SQVTM and CDR2 is ANQGSEA.

This clonotype was observed a few times. CDR3 nucleotide sequence: TGTGCCAGCAGCAAAGAGAAGACAGGGGTTGAGCAGTTCTTC. Amino acid sequence: CASSKEKTGVEQFF. The chain links TRBV21-1 to TRBJ2-1; TRBD1 is the table's D call and was not checked against the DNA. TRBV21-1 is termed a pseudogene. The CDR3 runs to 14 residues.

This chain connects TRBV6-5 to TRBJ2-7, with D perhaps matching TRBD1 (7 bases). This CDR3 comprises 18 residues. V was clipped by 2 bases and J by 3 bases, with 23 bases between them. From germline, CDR1 is MNHEY and CDR2 SVGAGI. DNA of the CDR3: TGTGCCAGCAGTTACAAAGGGGGGCCGGGCGCAGGGGGCTACGAGCAGTACTTC. This gives the protein CASSYKGGPGAGGYEQYF.

The chain has TRBV24-1 and TRBJ1-1; the D is unclear. This CDR3 region has 12 residues. From germline, CDR1 is KGHDR and CDR2 SFDVKD. V lost 5 bases and J 1 base, leaving 4 bases between the germline ends. The CDR3, as DNA: TGTGCCACCAGTGGCAGGAACACTGAAGCTTTCTTT. Protein sequence: CATSGRNTEAFF.

The table lists this clonotype with a few counts. The V and J genes are TRBV13 and TRBJ1-5; possible D gene TRBD1, 6 bases. V lost 0 bases, J lost 4 bases, and 13 bases lay in between. The CDR3 covers 16 residues. The V gene's germline CDR1 is PRHDT and CDR2 FYEKMQ (reference sequence). This CDR3 reads CASSLGSQGLNQPQHF. CDR3 coding DNA: TGTGCCAGCAGCTTAGGCTCACAGGGCTTGAATCAGCCCCAGCATTTT.

There are a few counts of this clonotype. The V gene is TRBV4-1, the J gene TRBJ2-7; D perhaps matches TRBD2 (5 bases). CDR3 size: 13 residues. Trimming removed 1 base from V and 7 bases from J, with 11 bases in between. The germline gives CDR1 MGHRA, CDR2 YSYEKL. The CDR3 DNA follows: TGCGCCAGCAGCCAAGTCTTTTCGGGAGAGCAGTACTTC. It specifies CASSQVFSGEQYF.

This clonotype occurred a few times. The rearrangement joins TRBV6-2 or TRBV6-3 to TRBJ2-4; 7 bases map to TRBD1. The CDR3 loop spans 20 amino acids. Germline-derived CDR1 and CDR2 are MNHEY and SVGEGT. J gave up 0 bases and V 2 bases, and 16 bases lay outside the gene matches. The CDR3 region is CASSYTQTGTVKIAKNIQYF. For the CDR3, the DNA is TGTGCCAGCAGTTACACACAAACCGGGACAGTTAAAATAGCCAAAAACATTCAGTACTTC.

This clonotype came up a few times. The chain is built from TRBV27 and TRBJ2-3, with a possible D match to TRBD1 (6 bases). Per germline, CDR1 MNHEY and CDR2 SMNVEV (reference sequence). This CDR3 is 17 amino acids long. The V end lost 3 bases, the J end lost 3 bases, and 19 bases lay between the germline ends. CDR3 coding DNA: TGTGCCAGCAGTTTGCGGCAGGGGCCCTGGGGGACAGATACGCAGTATTTT. Translation: CASSLRQGPWGTDTQYF.

This clonotype was recorded a few times. The V call is TRBV15, the J call TRBJ1-1; D may be TRBD1 (6 bases). Looked up from germline, CDR1 is LNHNV and CDR2 is YYDKDF (reference sequence). There are 17 residues in the CDR3. Trimming took 1 base from V and 0 from J, leaving 15 bases between them. The DNA for the CDR3 is TGTGCCACCAGCAGAGCCCCCGGGACAACTATGAACACTGAAGCTTTCTTT. Protein: CATSRAPGTTMNTEAFF.

This clonotype came up a few times. The rearrangement joins TRBV5-1 to TRBJ1-5; D is undetermined. CDR1 and CDR2 (germline): SGHRS, YFSETQ. V lost 0 bases and J lost 5, with 9 bases in between. This CDR3 spans 14 amino acids. DNA for the CDR3: TGCGCCAGCAGCTTGGGCAACAGAGATCAGCCCCAGCATTTT. Protein sequence: CASSLGNRDQPQHF.

V usage is TRBV5-4 and J usage is TRBJ1-4, with no clear D. V gave up 0 bases and J gave up 7 bases, with 13 bases separating them. There are 15 residues in the CDR3. CDR1 is SGHNT, CDR2 YYREEE, per germline (reference sequence). The CDR3 region is CASSLGGRGGEKLFF. Written as DNA, the CDR3 is TGTGCCAGCAGCTTGGGAGGGAGAGGAGGTGAAAAACTGTTTTTT.

The chain combines TRBV7-9 with TRBJ2-5; tentatively, D is TRBD1 (5 bases). The CDR3 loop spans 12 amino acids. The germline CDR1 and CDR2 sequences are SEHNR and FQNEAQ (reference sequence). V was cut by 5 bases and J by 5 bases, with 9 bases left in between. The CDR3 reads CASSRKGETQYF. CDR3 DNA sequence: TGTGCCAGCAGCCGTAAGGGGGAGACCCAGTACTTC.

V gene TRBV9 combines with J gene TRBJ2-7, with TRBD2 matching 11 bases. V lost 1 base, J lost 2 bases, and 2 bases stayed unmatched. The V gene's germline CDR1 is SGDLS and CDR2 YYNGEE. This CDR3 is 15 amino acids long. The CDR3 reads CASSVLAGGTYEQYF. The DNA for the CDR3 is TGTGCCAGCAGCGTACTAGCGGGAGGTACCTACGAGCAGTACTTC.

The chain has TRBV6-5 and TRBJ2-1; 11 positions agree with TRBD2. The V and J ends lost 4 bases and 6 bases, in that order; junction bases with no gene match: 8. The CDR3 loop spans 16 amino acids. Looked up from germline, CDR1 is MNHEY and CDR2 is SVGAGI. The CDR3 DNA reads TGTGCCAGCAGTTCGTCACTAGCGGGGGCCCCCAATGAGCAGTTCTTC. It codes for CASSSSLAGAPNEQFF.

This clonotype has only a few counts. The chain couples TRBV24-1 to TRBJ2-1; TRBD2 agrees at 8 bases. The CDR3 spans 15 residues. Trimming at V came to 6 bases and at J to 0 bases, leaving 3 bases not matched to a gene. The V gene's germline CDR1 is KGHDR and CDR2 SFDVKD. The CDR3 DNA follows: TGTGCCACCAGTTACGGGACTAGCTCCTACAATGAGCAGTTCTTC. As protein: CATSYGTSSYNEQFF.

This clonotype was seen many times. The chain is built from TRBV5-1 and TRBJ2-1; 7 bases are a match to TRBD2. With 0 bases clipped from V and 0 bases from J, the junction kept 0 bases outside the gene matches. The CDR3 extends over 15 amino acids. Germline assignment: CDR1 SGHRS and CDR2 YFSETQ. This CDR3 reads CASSLGLASYNEQFF. For the CDR3, the DNA is TGCGCCAGCAGCTTGGGACTAGCCTCCTACAATGAGCAGTTCTTC.

The rearrangement links TRBV7-7 to TRBJ2-1; no reliable D call. The V end lost 5 bases, the J end lost 1 base, and 12 bases lay between the germline ends. Germline lookup yields CDR1 SSHAT and CDR2 FNYEAQ (reference sequence). CDR3 length: 15 residues. The CDR3 reads CASSPEKLSYNEQFF. The CDR3 DNA reads TGTGCCAGCAGCCCCGAGAAGCTGTCCTACAATGAGCAGTTCTTC. Full variable domain (remainder filled in from reference TRBV7-7 and TRBJ2-1): GAGVSQSPRYKVTKRGQDVTLRCDPISSHATLYWYQQALGQGPEFLTYFNYEAQPDKSGLPSDRFSAERPEGSISTLTIQRTEQRDSAMYRCASSPEKLSYNEQFFGPGTRLTVL.

The chain uses TRBV28 and TRBJ2-7, with 7 bases aligning to TRBD2. CDR1 is MDHEN, CDR2 SYDVKM, per germline. Trimming removed 1 base from V and 5 bases from J; junction bases left unmatched: 5. The CDR3 has 14 amino acids. CDR3 in amino acids: CASSLLGGGNEQYF. The CDR3 nucleotides read TGTGCCAGCAGTTTATTGGGGGGGGGAAACGAGCAGTACTTC.

This clonotype was picked up a small number of times. This chain links TRBV12-3 or TRBV12-4 with TRBJ2-2, with D unclear. Trimming removed 3 bases at V and 0 bases at J, with 5 bases between. The CDR3 totals 14 residues. The CDR3 region is CASSFVPNTGELFF. Written as DNA, the CDR3 is TGTGCCAGCAGTTTTGTTCCGAACACCGGGGAGCTGTTTTTT.

This clonotype was counted a few times. J is TRBJ2-2 and V is TRBV10-3, with D possibly TRBD2 on 5 matching bases. With 6 bases removed from V and 0 bases from J, the gap between germline ends came to 14 bases. In germline, CDR1 is ENHRY, CDR2 SYGVKD. The CDR3 spans 16 residues. CDR3 in DNA: TGTGCCATCAGCGGGAAGGGATCCCCGAACACCGGGGAGCTGTTTTTT. Translated: CAISGKGSPNTGELFF.

V gene TRBV5-5 combines with J gene TRBJ2-3, with TRBD1 matching 7 bases. Germline lookup yields CDR1 SGHKS and CDR2 YYEKEE (reference sequence). This CDR3 is 16 amino acids long. The J segment lost 2 bases and the V segment lost 5 bases, leaving 11 bases of the junction unmatched. The DNA for the CDR3 is TGTGCCAGCAGACTAGTTCCGGGACAGTCCACAGATACGCAGTATTTT. Translating gives CASRLVPGQSTDTQYF. Supplemented by reference TRBV5-5 and TRBJ2-3, the full variable domain reads DAGVTQSPTHLIKTRGQQVTLRCSPISGHKSVSWYQQVLGQGPQFIFQYYEKEERGRGNFPDRFSARQFPNYSSELNVNALLLGDSALYLCASRLVPGQSTDTQYFGPGTRLTVL.

In DNA form, the CDR3 reads TGCAGCTCATACAGGGGAGGCCAAGAGACCCAGTACTTC. This codes for CSSYRGGQETQYF. V gene TRBV29-1 combines with J gene TRBJ2-5; D is possibly TRBD1 (7 bases). CDR3 size: 13 residues. Germline CDR1 SQVTM, CDR2 ANQGSEA. V was trimmed by 8 bases and J by 1 base, leaving 14 bases between them.